This TCR beta chain was profiled in a study of molecular identifiers for immune sequencing clone quantification (dated by TCRdb to the late 2010s). For the wider study: For a replicate experiment, the RNA from either roughly 18,000 or 92,000 naive CD8 T cells was divided into five aliquots, and four of those aliquots went on to sequencing. CD8 T cells were used in a methods study to benchmark molecular-identifier clustering-based TCR repertoire sequencing (MIDCIRS) and TCR RNA copy counting. Overall results and qualifications from the work: Even against a background of 750,000 to 1,000,000 naive CD8 T cells, spiked-in Jurkat TCR RNA amounting to a single cell's worth was reported to be detectable. Around 2.9 recovered TCR RNA copies per cell were obtained by modeling, versus roughly 9.7 by digital PCR, implying a capture efficiency of about 30%. Clones above 20 RNA copies held over 99% of molecules in CMV-specific effector cells but under 1% in naive cells. Without barcode sub-clustering, chimeric consensus sequences inflated TCR diversity; chimeras reached as high as 47%. The naive libraries included spiked-in Jurkat TCR RNA (around nine copies' worth), and this Jurkat TCR RNA is not part of the donor repertoire. The sizes of highly expanded clones could end up underestimated when identical TCR molecules share a barcode.

This clonotype was seen a few times. It has no known antigen specificity. No base quality information exists; no much larger clone differs at one position. Libraries of naive CD8 T cells were built from about 19,000 to 1,100,000 sorted cells, with 10%, 30% or 50% of the purified RNA used. Naive CD8 T cells, defined as CD8+CD4-CCR7+CD45RA+, were FACS-sorted into RLT Plus buffer on a BD FACSAria II. Nine to eleven TCR copies' worth of Jurkat RNA were spiked into roughly 17,000-1,100,000 naive CD8 T cell samples to test detection sensitivity. CD8 T cells were enriched using RosetteSep CD8+ T Cell Enrichment Cocktail and Ficoll-Paque, and the enriched cells then underwent ACK red cell lysis. Preparation of the library involved PCR. The sample was run on an Illumina HiSeq 4000. Bulk TCR libraries were prepared as previously described, using TCR primers listed in Table S5. Total RNA was purified with the Qiagen AllPrep DNA/RNA kit. Before any analysis, reads coming from multiple sequencing runs of the same library were combined into one pool. Turning to the authors' computational methods: Reads were retained only if the reads had an exact TCR constant sequence, and the retained reads were trimmed to 150 nt and grouped according to their 12-nt molecular barcodes. Within each barcode group, reads were sub-clustered at a 15% Levenshtein threshold, and quality-weighted consensus sequences were built per RNA molecule. Non-functional sequences were excluded, and lower-count sequences lying one edit away from another sequence were also excluded. Based on fitting two negative binomial distributions, any barcode sub-cluster with under 20% of the maximum read count was discarded. TCRdb reworked the public reads: Q25 trimming with fastp, MiXCR clone assembly, productive beta chains retained. Every distinct CDR3 protein forms one entry, paired with its most common genes and DNA. TCRdb, not the authors, supplied the V and J calls. Within this sample are 60,000 to 70,000 distinct CDR3 sequences, with over 15% of them counted one time only. Together, the top ten hold about 1.5% of the sample.

V ends up 5 bases short and J 8 bases short, with an unmatched junction base count of 9. The germline V gene gives CDR1 as LGHNT and CDR2 as FRNRAP. Including cysteine and phenylalanine, the CDR3 has 14 amino acids. Only CDR3 DNA remains: 42 bases, in frame from the first base. This sequence was found in a human donor in good health. Some libraries in this study had Jurkat cell RNA spiked in. This receptor chain uses TRBV12-5 and TRBJ2-1, with 7 bases in between that match TRBD1. Sequences were obtained from naive CD8+ T cells from blood, with Jurkat cell RNA spiked in. The cell subset or site label for this specimen denotes: FACS-sorted CD8+CD4-CCR7+CD45RA+ naive T cells. The CDR3 protein is CASGNDRVLDEQFF. The DNA sequence is TGTGCTAGTGGTAACGACAGGGTACTGGATGAGCAGTTCTTC.